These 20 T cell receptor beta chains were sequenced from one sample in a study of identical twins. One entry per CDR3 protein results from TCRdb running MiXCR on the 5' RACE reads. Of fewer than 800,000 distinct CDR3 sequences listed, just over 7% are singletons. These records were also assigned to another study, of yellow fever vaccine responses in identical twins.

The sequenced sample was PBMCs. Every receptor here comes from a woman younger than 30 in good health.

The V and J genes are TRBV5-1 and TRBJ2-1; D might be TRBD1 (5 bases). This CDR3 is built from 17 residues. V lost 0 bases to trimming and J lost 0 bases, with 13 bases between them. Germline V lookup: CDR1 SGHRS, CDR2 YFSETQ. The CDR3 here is CASSLAHGASSYNEQFF. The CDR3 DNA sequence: TGCGCCAGCAGCTTGGCCCATGGGGCCAGCTCCTACAATGAGCAGTTCTTC.

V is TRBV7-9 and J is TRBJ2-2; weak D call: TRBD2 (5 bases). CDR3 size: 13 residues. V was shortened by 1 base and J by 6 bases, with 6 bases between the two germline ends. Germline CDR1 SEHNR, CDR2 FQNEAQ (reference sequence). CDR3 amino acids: CASSLDGAGELFF. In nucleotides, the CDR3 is TGTGCCAGCAGCTTAGACGGGGCCGGGGAGCTGTTTTTT.

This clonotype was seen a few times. CDR3 nucleotide sequence: TGTGCCATCAGGGAGACAGGGAACAATGAGCAGTTCTTC. Translated, it gives CAIRETGNNEQFF. This chain uses TRBV10-3 with TRBJ2-1; 7 bases map to TRBD1. CDR1 and CDR2 from the germline V gene are ENHRY and SYGVKD. This CDR3 spans 13 amino acids. J was trimmed by 5 bases and V by 6 bases; bases with no gene match: 4.

In DNA, the CDR3 is TGTGCCAGCAGCGAGGAGGTGATAGCGGGAGGATCAGATACGCAGTATTTT. This gives the protein CASSEEVIAGGSDTQYF. The chain carries TRBV27 and TRBJ2-3; 10 bases line up with TRBD2. The V gene end was trimmed by 6 bases and the J gene end by 4 bases; junction bases not matched to a gene: 13. The CDR3 covers 17 residues. Germline V lookup: CDR1 MNHEY, CDR2 SMNVEV (reference sequence).

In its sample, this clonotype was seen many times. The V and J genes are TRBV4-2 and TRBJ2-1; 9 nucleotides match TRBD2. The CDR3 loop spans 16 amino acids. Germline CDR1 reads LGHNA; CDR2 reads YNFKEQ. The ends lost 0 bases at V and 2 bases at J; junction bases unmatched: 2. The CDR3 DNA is TGTGCCAGCAGCCAAGAAAGCGGGGGGACCTACAATGAGCAGTTCTTC. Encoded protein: CASSQESGGTYNEQFF.

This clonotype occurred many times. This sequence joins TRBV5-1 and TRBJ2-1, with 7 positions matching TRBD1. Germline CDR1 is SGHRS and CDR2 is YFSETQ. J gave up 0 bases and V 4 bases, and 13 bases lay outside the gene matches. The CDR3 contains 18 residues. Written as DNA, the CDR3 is TGCGCCAGCAGCCTGGATCTCTTGGGACAGAGCTCCTACAATGAGCAGTTCTTC. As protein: CASSLDLLGQSSYNEQFF.

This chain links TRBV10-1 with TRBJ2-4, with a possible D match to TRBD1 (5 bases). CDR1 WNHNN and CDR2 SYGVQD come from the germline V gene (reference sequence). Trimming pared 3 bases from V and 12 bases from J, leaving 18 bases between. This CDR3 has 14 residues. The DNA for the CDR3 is TGCGCCAGCAGTGACCGGCAGGGCGAAGGGGATCAGTACTTC. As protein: CASSDRQGEGDQYF.

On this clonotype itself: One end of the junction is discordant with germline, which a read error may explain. As DNA, the CDR3 is TGTGCCAGCAGTTTAGGTGGTTGGACCGGGGAGCTGTTTTTT. This gives the protein CASSLGGWTGELFF. The chain carries TRBV11-2 and TRBJ2-2; D gene ambiguous. The CDR3 sequence is 14 residues long. In germline, CDR1 is SGHAT, CDR2 FQNNGV.

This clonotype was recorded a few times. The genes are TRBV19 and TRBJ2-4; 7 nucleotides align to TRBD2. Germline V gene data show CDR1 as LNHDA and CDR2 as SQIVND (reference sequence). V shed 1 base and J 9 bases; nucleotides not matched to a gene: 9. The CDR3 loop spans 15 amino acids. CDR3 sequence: CASSIGGDSGAIQYF. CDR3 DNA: TGTGCCAGTAGTATAGGAGGAGACAGCGGGGCCATTCAGTACTTC.

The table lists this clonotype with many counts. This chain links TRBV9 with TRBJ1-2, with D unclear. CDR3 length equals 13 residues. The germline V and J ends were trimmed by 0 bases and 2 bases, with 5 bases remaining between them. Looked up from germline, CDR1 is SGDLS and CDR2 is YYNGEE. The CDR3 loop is CASSVVGNYGYTF. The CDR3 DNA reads TGTGCCAGCAGCGTAGTAGGGAACTATGGCTACACCTTC. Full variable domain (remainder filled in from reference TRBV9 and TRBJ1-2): DSGVTQTPKHLITATGQRVTLRCSPRSGDLSVYWYQQSLDQGLQFLIQYYNGEERAKGNILERFSAQQFPDLHSELNLSSLELGDSALYFCASSVVGNYGYTFGSGTRLTVV.

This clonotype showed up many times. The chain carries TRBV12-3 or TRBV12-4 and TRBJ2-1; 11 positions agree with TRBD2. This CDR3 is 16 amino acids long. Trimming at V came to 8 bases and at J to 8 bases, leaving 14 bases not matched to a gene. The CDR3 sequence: CASRGSTSGRMHEQFF. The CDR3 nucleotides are TGTGCCAGCCGTGGTTCAACTAGCGGGAGAATGCATGAGCAGTTCTTC.

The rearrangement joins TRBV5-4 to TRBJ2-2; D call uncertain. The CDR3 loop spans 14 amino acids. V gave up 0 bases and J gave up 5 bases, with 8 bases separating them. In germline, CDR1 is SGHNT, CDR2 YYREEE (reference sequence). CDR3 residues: CASSLVERTGELFF. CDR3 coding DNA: TGTGCCAGCAGCTTGGTGGAGAGGACCGGGGAGCTGTTTTTT.

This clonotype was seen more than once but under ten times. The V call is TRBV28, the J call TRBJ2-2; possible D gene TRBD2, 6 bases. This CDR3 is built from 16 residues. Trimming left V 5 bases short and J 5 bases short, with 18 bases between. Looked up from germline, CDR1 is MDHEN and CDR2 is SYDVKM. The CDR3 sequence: CASSPGRDLRTGELFF. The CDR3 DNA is TGTGCCAGCAGTCCCGGGCGGGACTTAAGGACCGGGGAGCTGTTTTTT.

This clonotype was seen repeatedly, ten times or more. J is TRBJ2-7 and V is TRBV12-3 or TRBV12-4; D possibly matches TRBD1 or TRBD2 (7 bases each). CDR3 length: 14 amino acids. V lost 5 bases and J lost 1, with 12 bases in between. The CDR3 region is CASSRGRGSYEQYF. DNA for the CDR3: TGTGCCAGCAGTAGGGGGCGGGGGTCCTACGAGCAGTACTTC.

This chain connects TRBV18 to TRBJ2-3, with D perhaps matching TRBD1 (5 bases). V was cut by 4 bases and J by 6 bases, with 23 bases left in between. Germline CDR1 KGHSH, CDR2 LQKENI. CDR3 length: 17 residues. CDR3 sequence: CASSLGSPGSFSDTQYF. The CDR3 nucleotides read TGTGCCAGCTCACTGGGATCGCCAGGGTCGTTTTCGGATACGCAGTATTTT.

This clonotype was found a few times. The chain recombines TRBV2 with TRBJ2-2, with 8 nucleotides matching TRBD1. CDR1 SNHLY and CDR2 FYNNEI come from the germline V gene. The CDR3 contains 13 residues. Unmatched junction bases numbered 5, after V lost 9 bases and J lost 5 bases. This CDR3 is CASYRGWTGELFF. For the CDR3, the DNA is TGTGCCAGTTACAGGGGGTGGACCGGGGAGCTGTTTTTT.

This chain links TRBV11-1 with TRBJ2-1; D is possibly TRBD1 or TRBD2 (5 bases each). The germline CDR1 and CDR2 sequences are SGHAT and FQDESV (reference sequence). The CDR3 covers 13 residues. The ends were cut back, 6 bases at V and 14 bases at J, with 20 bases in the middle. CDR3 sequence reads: CASRLAAGTFEFF. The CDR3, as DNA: TGTGCCAGCAGGCTGGCGGCAGGGACCTTTGAGTTCTTC.

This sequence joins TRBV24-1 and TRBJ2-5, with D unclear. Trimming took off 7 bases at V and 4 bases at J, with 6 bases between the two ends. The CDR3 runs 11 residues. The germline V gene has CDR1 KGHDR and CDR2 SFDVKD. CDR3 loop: CATRERETQYF. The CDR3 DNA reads TGTGCCACCAGGGAGAGAGAGACCCAGTACTTC.

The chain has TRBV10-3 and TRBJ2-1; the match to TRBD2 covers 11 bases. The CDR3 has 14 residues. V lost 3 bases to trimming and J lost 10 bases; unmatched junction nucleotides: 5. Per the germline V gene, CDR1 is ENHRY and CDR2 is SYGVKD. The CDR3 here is CAISELAGVKEQFF. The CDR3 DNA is TGTGCCATCAGTGAACTAGCGGGAGTAAAGGAGCAGTTCTTC.

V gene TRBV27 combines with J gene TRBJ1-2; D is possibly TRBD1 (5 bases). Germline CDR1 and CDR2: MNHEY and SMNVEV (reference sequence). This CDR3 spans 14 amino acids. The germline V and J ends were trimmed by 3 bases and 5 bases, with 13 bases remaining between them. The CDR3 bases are TGTGCCAGCAGTTTCCACGGGACTGGGTATGGCTACACCTTC. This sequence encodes CASSFHGTGYGYTF.